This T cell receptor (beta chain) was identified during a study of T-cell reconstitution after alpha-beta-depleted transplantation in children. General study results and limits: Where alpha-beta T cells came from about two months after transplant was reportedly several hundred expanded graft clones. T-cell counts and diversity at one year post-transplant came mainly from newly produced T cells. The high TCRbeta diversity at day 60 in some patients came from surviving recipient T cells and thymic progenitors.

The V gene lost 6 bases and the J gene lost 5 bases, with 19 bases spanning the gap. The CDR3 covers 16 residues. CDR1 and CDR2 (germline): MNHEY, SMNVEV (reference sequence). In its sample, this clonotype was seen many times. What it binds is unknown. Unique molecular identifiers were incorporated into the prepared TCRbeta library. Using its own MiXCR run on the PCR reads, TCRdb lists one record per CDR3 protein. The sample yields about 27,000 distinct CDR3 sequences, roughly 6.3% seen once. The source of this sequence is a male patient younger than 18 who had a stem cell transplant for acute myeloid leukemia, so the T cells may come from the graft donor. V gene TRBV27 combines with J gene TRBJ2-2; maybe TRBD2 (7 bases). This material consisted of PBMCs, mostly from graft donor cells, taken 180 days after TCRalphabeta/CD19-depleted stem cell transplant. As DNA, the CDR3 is TGTGCCAGCAGGAACAGGGAGCGGGGAGGAACCGGGGAGCTGTTTTTT. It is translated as CASRNRERGGTGELFF.